This TCR beta chain was sequenced in a study of cytomegalovirus exposure and HLA in healthy donors. The germline V and J ends were trimmed by 0 bases and 4 bases, with 8 bases remaining between them. CDR1 is SGHRS and CDR2 is YFSETQ in the germline V gene. The CDR3 runs to 14 residues. The PCR employed 60 Vbeta primers together with 13 Jbeta primers. The protocol was immunoSEQ multiplex PCR, while the TCRdb copy is restricted to in-frame clones and leaves out a portion. Of about 100,000 clones listed, 74% are singletons. Sequences were obtained from PBMCs. This TCR was recovered from a man between 50 and 59 years old in good health and CMV-seropositive. The V gene is TRBV5-1, the J gene TRBJ2-4; D is unresolved. The CDR3 nucleotides are TGCGCCAGCAGCTTGGCGGCAGGAAAAAACATTCAGTACTTC. Translated, it gives CASSLAAGKNIQYF.